The 14 T cell receptor beta chains given below trace back to one sample, sequenced in a study of T cells in Graves' hyperthyroidism and ophthalmopathy. It was RNA transcripts that yielded the amplified TCR beta CDR3 regions. The primer set for the first-round RT-PCR of the TCR CDR3 was HTBI. Each CDR3 protein gets one entry after TCRdb re-called the multiplex PCR reads with MiXCR. The sample records roughly 800,000 distinct CDR3 sequences, over 35% being singletons. Material: blood. All receptors derive from a man younger than 35 with Graves' hyperthyroidism.

The chain carries TRBV12-3 or TRBV12-4 and TRBJ2-7; D remains ambiguous. There are 14 residues in the CDR3. V lost 2 bases to trimming and J lost 2 bases, with 10 bases between them. The CDR3 region is CASSLLIGPYEQYF. The CDR3 DNA sequence: TGTGCCAGCAGTTTATTGATAGGGCCCTACGAGCAGTACTTC.

There are a few counts of this clonotype. The gene calls are TRBV7-2 and TRBJ2-7; 10 nucleotides align to TRBD1. V was clipped by 3 bases and J by 8 bases; unmatched bases: 13. There are 16 residues in the CDR3. Germline-derived CDR1 and CDR2 are SGHTA and FQGNSA. CDR3 protein: CASSLPGTGALLQQYF. The CDR3 DNA reads TGTGCCAGCAGCTTGCCAGGGACAGGGGCACTTCTACAGCAGTACTTC.

The J gene is TRBJ2-7, the V gene TRBV25-1, with D tentatively TRBD1 or TRBD2 (5 bases each). This CDR3 contains 14 residues. V was cut by 7 bases and J by 2 bases, with 15 bases left in between. Germline values: CDR1 MGHDK, CDR2 SYGVNS. This chain's CDR3 is CASTGAAETYEQYF. CDR3 bases: TGTGCCAGCACCGGGGCAGCCGAGACCTACGAGCAGTACTTC.

Points on this clonotype: Just one base apart from a much larger clone, this may be a read error. The J gene is TRBJ1-6, the V gene TRBV7-4, with a tentative D call TRBD1 (6 bases). The CDR3 spans 13 residues. Germline V gives CDR1 SGHVT, CDR2 SQSDAQ. V shed 7 bases and J shed 7 bases, with 11 bases lying between them. The CDR3 nucleotides read TGTGCCAGCAATGAGGACAGCAATTCACCCCTCCACTTT. Residues: CASNEDSNSPLHF.

This clonotype was counted a single time. This chain uses TRBV19 with TRBJ1-5; 7 bases match TRBD2. The assigned J gene may be wrong: the sequence end matches TRBJ2-3 better. The germline gives CDR1 LNHDA, CDR2 SQIVND (reference sequence). This CDR3 is 13 amino acids long. The CDR3: CASRRGGADTQYF. CDR3 sequence (DNA): TGTGCCAGTAGGAGGGGAGGGGCAGATACGCAGTATTTT.

This clonotype was seen repeatedly, ten times or more. The chain has TRBV7-2 and TRBJ2-5, with D perhaps matching TRBD2 (5 bases). The CDR3 is made up of 14 amino acids. V lost 5 bases and J 4 bases, leaving 14 bases between the germline ends. The germline V gene encodes CDR1 SGHTA and CDR2 FQGNSA. CDR3 sequence reads: CASSGRTRGETQYF. CDR3 DNA sequence: TGTGCCAGCAGCGGGCGGACCCGGGGAGAGACCCAGTACTTC.

This clonotype was seen a few times. The chain links TRBV20-1 to TRBJ2-7; 11 positions match TRBD2. Trimming took 6 bases from V and 0 from J; bases not matched to a gene: 7. The CDR3 spans 15 residues. Per germline, CDR1 DFQATT and CDR2 SNEGSKA (reference sequence). CDR3 DNA: TGCAGTGCCCTGGGACTAGCGGATAGCTCCTACGAGCAGTACTTC. This gives the protein CSALGLADSSYEQYF.

This chain joins TRBV25-1 and TRBJ1-1, with 12 bases aligning to TRBD1. Trimming cost V 5 bases and J 1 base; bases outside gene matches: 8. From germline, CDR1 is MGHDK and CDR2 SYGVNS. The CDR3 loop spans 17 amino acids. For the CDR3, the DNA is TGTGCCAGCAGTTCCTCCGGGACAGGGGGCGCGAACACTGAAGCTTTCTTT. Amino acid sequence: CASSSSGTGGANTEAFF.

This clonotype appeared many times. This chain uses TRBV6-5 with TRBJ1-1; D ambiguous. The length of the CDR3 is 14 residues. V lost 7 bases to trimming and J lost 5 bases, with 17 bases between them. Germline CDR1 reads MNHEY; CDR2 reads SVGAGI. The CDR3 loop reads CASTSPGDGTEAFF. CDR3 sequence (DNA): TGTGCCAGCACTTCCCCGGGCGATGGAACTGAAGCTTTCTTT.

This clonotype was recorded once. The chain links TRBV2 to TRBJ2-5; D ambiguous. Looked up from germline, CDR1 is SNHLY and CDR2 is FYNNEI. The CDR3 is made up of 17 amino acids. V was clipped by 3 bases and J by 5 bases, with 22 bases between them. Written as DNA, the CDR3 is TGTGCCAGCAGTGATAACGGGTCGGACGACCTCCGGGAGACCCAGTACTTC. Protein product: CASSDNGSDDLRETQYF.

This chain links TRBV20-1 with TRBJ2-7, with D perhaps TRBD1 or TRBD2 (5 bases each). The V and J ends lost 3 bases and 0 bases respectively, with 18 bases between them. From germline, CDR1 is DFQATT and CDR2 SNEGSKA (reference sequence). CDR3 length equals 16 residues. This CDR3 is CSARPSWDESSYEQYF. CDR3 DNA: TGCAGTGCTAGGCCCTCGTGGGACGAGAGCTCCTACGAGCAGTACTTC.

The chain uses TRBV2 and TRBJ2-7, with 9 bases aligning to TRBD1. The CDR3 covers 16 residues. V dropped 9 bases and J dropped 1; count of bases not matched to a gene: 13. The germline CDR1 and CDR2 sequences are SNHLY and FYNNEI. CDR3 sequence: CARPLNPGQGSYEQYF. The DNA of the CDR3 is TGTGCCAGGCCTCTGAACCCGGGACAGGGATCCTACGAGCAGTACTTC. Full variable domain (missing parts from reference TRBV2 and TRBJ2-7): EPEVTQTPSHQVTQMGQEVILRCVPISNHLYFYWYRQILGQKVEFLVSFYNNEISEKSEIFDDQFSVERPDGSNFTLKIRSTKLEDSAMYFCARPLNPGQGSYEQYFGPGTRLTVT.

The J gene is TRBJ2-2, the V gene TRBV10-3; D gene uncertain. The V end was cut by 6 bases, the J end by 2 bases, with 7 bases between. The CDR3 sequence is 13 residues long. In germline, CDR1 is ENHRY, CDR2 SYGVKD. CDR3: CAIRTPNTGELFF. In DNA, the CDR3 is TGTGCCATCAGGACCCCTAACACCGGGGAGCTGTTTTTT.

This sequence joins TRBV5-6 and TRBJ1-1; no clear D. The CDR3 covers 15 residues. The germline CDR1 and CDR2 sequences are SGHDT and YYEEEE. V lost 1 base and J 5 bases, leaving 15 bases between the germline ends. The CDR3 protein is CASSLLRVLGTEAFF. DNA of the CDR3: TGTGCCAGCAGCTTGCTCCGGGTCCTTGGGACTGAAGCTTTCTTT.